The T cell receptor beta chain described here comes from a study of OX40 agonist ivuxolimab in advanced cancers. As for the study in general: Patients' therapy was ivuxolimab, an antibody that acts as an agonist of OX40 (CD134). Ivuxolimab was administered intravenously to patients at 0.01 to 10 mg/kg every 2 weeks.

Regarding the study as a whole: At 0.1-3.0 mg/kg, partial responders had clonal expansion among the lowest observed.

With baseline, cycle 4 day 1, and cycle 7 day 1 as timepoints, blood was sampled. TCRdb's table, derived via immunoSEQ multiplex PCR, lists solely in-frame clones and lacks some. The profile covers more than 70,000 clones, with roughly 89% appearing a single time and over 9.5% taken by the ten largest. As for this clone: Its specificity is unknown.

The TCR was taken from an adult with an advanced solid tumor such as melanoma, head and neck, liver or kidney cancer. Material: CD4+ or CD8+ T cells sorted from blood, obtained in a trial of the OX40 agonist ivuxolimab.

The CDR3 DNA sequence: TGTGCCAGCAGCCCCCTCATGGATCAGCCCCAGCATTTT. Amino acid sequence: CASSPLMDQPQHF. This sequence joins TRBV7-8 and TRBJ1-5; D is ambiguous. The germline V gene encodes CDR1 SGHVS and CDR2 FQNEAQ. This CDR3 spans 13 amino acids. The germline V and J ends were trimmed by 5 bases and 5 bases, with 10 bases remaining between them.